A single sample gave rise to the 12 T cell receptor beta chains below, sequenced in a study of cytomegalovirus exposure and HLA in healthy donors (dated by TCRdb to between 2016 and 2019). The library was made by the immunoSEQ multiplex PCR assay. TCRdb took this table from immuneACCESS and kept in-frame rearrangements with V and J called. Such tables lack part of the clones; where checked against another copy, unresolved V genes explain under half of the gap, and the rest is unexplained. The sample table records about 310,000 clones; around 90% of these occur just once. The ten largest make up roughly 0.96% of the sample. The sample taken for sequencing was PBMCs. Receptors originate from a young man in good health and CMV-seronegative.

The chain is built from TRBV2 and TRBJ2-7; 8 positions match TRBD1. The germline gives CDR1 SNHLY, CDR2 FYNNEI. The CDR3 has 17 residues. V lost 6 bases, J lost 3 bases, and 16 bases stayed unmatched. The chain's CDR3 is CASRTPQGQVGNYEQYF. As DNA, the CDR3 is TGTGCCAGCAGAACCCCACAGGGACAGGTCGGAAACTACGAGCAGTACTTC.

The chain carries TRBV4-1 and TRBJ1-4, with D possibly TRBD1 on 5 matching bases. Germline V CDR1 and CDR2: MGHRA, YSYEKL. Trimming left V 5 bases short and J 14 bases short, with 15 bases between. CDR3 size: 12 residues. The CDR3 nucleotides are TGCGCCAGCAGCTGGACCGCTGGGGGGCTGTTTTTT. Translating it yields CASSWTAGGLFF.

V and J are TRBV10-3 and TRBJ1-2, with 7 bases identical to TRBD1. The CDR3 loop spans 11 amino acids. Germline loops: CDR1 ENHRY, CDR2 SYGVKD. J was trimmed by 5 bases and V by 10 bases; bases with no gene match: 4. The CDR3 DNA reads TGTGCCACGCTGACAGGGTATGGCTACACCTTC. Its translation: CATLTGYGYTF.

The V call is TRBV6-5, the J call TRBJ1-2; maybe TRBD1 (5 bases). The CDR3 length is 13 residues. Per germline, CDR1 MNHEY and CDR2 SVGAGI. Deletions cut 0 bases from V and 7 bases from J, with 9 bases between. The CDR3 DNA reads TGTGCCAGCAGTTACTCGAGAACAGGTGGCTACACCTTC. Translated: CASSYSRTGGYTF.

This chain connects TRBV29-1 to TRBJ2-3; TRBD2 aligns across 13 bases. The CDR3 is 15 residues long. The V gene's germline CDR1 is SQVTM and CDR2 ANQGSEA. The V segment lost 1 base and the J segment 3 bases; nucleotides outside the gene matches: 1. DNA of the CDR3: TGCAGCGTTGAAGGGACTAGCGGGGGAACAGATACGCAGTATTTT. Protein product: CSVEGTSGGTDTQYF.

This chain uses TRBV15 with TRBJ1-1; D uncertain. This CDR3 comprises 16 residues. Trimming shortened V by 0 bases and J by 0 bases, and 11 bases separated the two germline ends. CDR1 is LNHNV and CDR2 is YYDKDF in the germline V gene (reference sequence). The CDR3, as DNA: TGTGCCACCAGCAGAGATTTAGGGAGTATGAACACTGAAGCTTTCTTT. The encoded protein is CATSRDLGSMNTEAFF.

This chain connects TRBV2 to TRBJ2-5; the match to TRBD1 covers 7 bases. CDR1 SNHLY and CDR2 FYNNEI come from the germline V gene. This CDR3 has 14 amino acids. V shed 7 bases, J shed 2 bases, and the junction held 7 bases outside the gene matches. CDR3 amino acids: CASTQGDSQETQYF. In DNA, the CDR3 is TGTGCCAGCACCCAGGGGGACAGTCAAGAGACCCAGTACTTC.

This sequence joins TRBV14 and TRBJ1-1; no reliable D call. This CDR3 has 12 residues. The V gene lost 4 bases and the J gene lost 7 bases, with 10 bases spanning the gap. CDR1 and CDR2 from the germline V gene are SGHDN and FVKESK. The CDR3 coding sequence is TGTGCCAGCAGCCCGTTGGGCCTTGAAGCTTTCTTT. Translated: CASSPLGLEAFF.

The chain recombines TRBV27 with TRBJ1-1; D gene unclear. This CDR3 has 13 amino acids. V was pared by 4 bases and J by 6 bases, with 12 bases between. Germline V gives CDR1 MNHEY, CDR2 SMNVEV (reference sequence). CDR3 nucleotide sequence: TGTGCCAGCAGTTGGGAGGGTCGAGCTGAAGCTTTCTTT. Translating gives CASSWEGRAEAFF.

The chain carries TRBV7-2 and TRBJ2-3, with 8 bases fitting TRBD2. V was clipped by 4 bases and J by 1 base; unmatched bases: 10. Germline CDR1 SGHTA, CDR2 FQGNSA. This CDR3 is built from 17 residues. CDR3 region: CASSWTRGGLGTDTQYF. CDR3 DNA sequence: TGTGCCAGCAGCTGGACCCGGGGGGGATTGGGCACAGATACGCAGTATTTT.

The chain employs TRBV27 and TRBJ2-7; possible D gene TRBD2, 5 bases. Germline V gives CDR1 MNHEY, CDR2 SMNVEV (reference sequence). This CDR3 region has 13 residues. Trimming removed 4 bases at V and 1 base at J, with 8 bases between. This chain's CDR3 is CASSSSGSYEQYF. As DNA, the CDR3 is TGTGCCAGCAGTTCCAGCGGTTCCTACGAGCAGTACTTC.

The chain employs TRBV6-5 and TRBJ2-7; D ambiguous. The germline V and J ends were trimmed by 6 bases and 2 bases, with 14 bases remaining between them. The V gene's germline CDR1 is MNHEY and CDR2 SVGAGI. The CDR3 is 14 residues long. CDR3 bases: TGTGCCAGCAGGCGGCAGCCGACCCCCTACGAGCAGTACTTC. As protein: CASRRQPTPYEQYF.